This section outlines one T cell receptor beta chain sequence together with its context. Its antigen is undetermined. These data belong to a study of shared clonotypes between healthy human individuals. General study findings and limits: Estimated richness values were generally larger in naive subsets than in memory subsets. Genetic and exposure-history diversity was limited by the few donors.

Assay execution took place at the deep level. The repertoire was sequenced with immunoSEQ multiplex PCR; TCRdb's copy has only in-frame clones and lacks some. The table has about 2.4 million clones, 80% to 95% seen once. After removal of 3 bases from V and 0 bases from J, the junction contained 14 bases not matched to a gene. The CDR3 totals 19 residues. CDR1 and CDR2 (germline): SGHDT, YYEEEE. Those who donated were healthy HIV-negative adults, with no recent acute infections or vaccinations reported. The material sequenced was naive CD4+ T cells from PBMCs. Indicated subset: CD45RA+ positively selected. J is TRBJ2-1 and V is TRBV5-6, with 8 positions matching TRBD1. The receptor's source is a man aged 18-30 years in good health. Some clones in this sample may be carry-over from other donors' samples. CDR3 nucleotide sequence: TGTGCCAGCAGCTCCACAGGGGGGAGTTTTTCCAGCTCCTACAATGAGCAGTTCTTC. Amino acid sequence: CASSSTGGSFSSSYNEQFF. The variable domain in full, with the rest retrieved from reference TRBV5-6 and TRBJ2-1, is DAGVTQSPTHLIKTRGQQVTLRCSPKSGHDTVSWYQQALGQGPQFIFQYYEEEERQRGNFPDRFSGHQFPNYSSELNVNALLLGDSALYLCASSSTGGSFSSSYNEQFFGPGTRLTVL.